This TCR beta chain was obtained from a study of blood T cell repertoires in COVID-19. The ends were cut back, 5 bases at V and 6 bases at J, with 13 bases in the middle. The CDR3 spans 14 residues. Germline loops: CDR1 SGHTA, CDR2 FQGNSA. Clones were sequenced by immunoSEQ multiplex PCR, and TCRdb holds only the in-frame ones, with some missing. This table holds over 50,000 clones, about four fifths found once. Specimen: peripheral blood. This chain connects TRBV7-2 to TRBJ2-2; TRBD2 might be the D (6 bases). This TCR derives from a woman aged 50 to 65 with active or convalescent COVID-19. The CDR3: CASSPAGRAGELFF. For the CDR3, the DNA is TGTGCCAGCAGCCCGGCGGGAAGGGCCGGGGAGCTGTTTTTT. The full variable domain, with the rest looked up from reference TRBV7-2 and TRBJ2-2, is GAGVSQSPSNKVTEKGKDVELRCDPISGHTALYWYRQSLGQGLEFLIYFQGNSAPDKSGLPSDRFSAERTGGSVSTLTIQRTQQEDSAVYLCASSPAGRAGELFFGEGSRLTVL.